This T cell receptor (beta chain) came from a study of shared clonotypes between healthy human individuals. This CDR3 spans 15 amino acids. Germline V gene sequence: CDR1 SGHRS, CDR2 YFSETQ. V was pared by 1 base and J by 4 bases, with 9 bases between. TCRdb keeps only in-frame clones here, not all; method: immunoSEQ multiplex PCR. The sample includes about 1 million clones, about 76% seen only once; the top ten take about 1.5%. This TCR derives from a man younger than 35 in good health. The chain links TRBV5-1 to TRBJ1-6; no firm D call. The specimen sequenced was memory CD4+ T cells sorted from blood. The subset here: CD45RA-negative fraction. The CDR3 DNA reads TGCGCCAGCAGCTTGCAAAGCGAGTATAATTCACCCCTCCACTTT. As protein: CASSLQSEYNSPLHF.